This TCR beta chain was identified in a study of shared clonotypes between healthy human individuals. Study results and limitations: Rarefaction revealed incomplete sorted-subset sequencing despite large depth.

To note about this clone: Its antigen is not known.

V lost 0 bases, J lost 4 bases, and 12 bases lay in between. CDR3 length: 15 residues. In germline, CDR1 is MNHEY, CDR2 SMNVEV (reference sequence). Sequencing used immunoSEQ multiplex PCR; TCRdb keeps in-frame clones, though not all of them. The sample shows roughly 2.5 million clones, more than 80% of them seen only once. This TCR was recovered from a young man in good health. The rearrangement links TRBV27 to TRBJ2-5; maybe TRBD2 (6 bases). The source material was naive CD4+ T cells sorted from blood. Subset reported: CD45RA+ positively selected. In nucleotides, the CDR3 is TGTGCCAGCAGTTTATCGACTAGAGGTGCAGAGACCCAGTACTTC. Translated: CASSLSTRGAETQYF.